This paragraph covers one T cell receptor (beta chain) sequence. The ends lost 0 bases at V and 8 bases at J; junction bases unmatched: 5. Germline loops: CDR1 MRHNA, CDR2 SNTAGT. There are 15 residues in the CDR3. Documented time point: week 3, after first cycle of checkpoint inhibitor. The assay was immunoSEQ multiplex PCR, and TCRdb's table has in-frame clones only and misses some. The table includes 300 to 400 clones, about 69% detected once. The record originates from a study of blood T cell dynamics during melanoma immunotherapy. The V call is TRBV6-4, the J call TRBJ2-1; the match to TRBD2 covers 9 bases. The receptor's source is a human donor with melanoma. The source was central memory CD8+ T cells from blood, collected from a patient treated with checkpoint blockade. The CDR3 sequence: CASSDSAGGPDEQFF. The CDR3 nucleotides are TGTGCCAGCAGTGACTCTGCGGGAGGGCCAGATGAGCAGTTCTTC.